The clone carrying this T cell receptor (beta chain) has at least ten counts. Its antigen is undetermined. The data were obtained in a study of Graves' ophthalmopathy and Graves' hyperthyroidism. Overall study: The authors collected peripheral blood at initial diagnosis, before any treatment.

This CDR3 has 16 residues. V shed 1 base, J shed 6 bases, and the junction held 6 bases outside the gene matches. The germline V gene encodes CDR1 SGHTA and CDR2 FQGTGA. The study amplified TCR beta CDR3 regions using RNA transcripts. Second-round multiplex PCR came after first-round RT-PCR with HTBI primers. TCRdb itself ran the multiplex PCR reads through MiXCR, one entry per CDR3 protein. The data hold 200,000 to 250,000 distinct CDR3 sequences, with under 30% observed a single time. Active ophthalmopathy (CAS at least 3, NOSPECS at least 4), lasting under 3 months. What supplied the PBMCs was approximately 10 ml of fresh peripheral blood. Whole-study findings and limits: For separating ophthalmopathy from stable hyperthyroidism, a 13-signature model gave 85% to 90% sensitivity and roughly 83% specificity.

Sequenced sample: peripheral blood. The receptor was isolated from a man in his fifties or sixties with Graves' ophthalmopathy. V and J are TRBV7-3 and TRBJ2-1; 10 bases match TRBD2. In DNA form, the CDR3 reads TGTGCCAGCAGCTTAAGTGCGGGACTAGCGATCAATGAGCAGTTCTTC. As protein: CASSLSAGLAINEQFF.